This T cell receptor (beta chain) was identified during a study of T cell responses to AZD1222 COVID-19 vaccine. Germline assignment: CDR1 SNHLY and CDR2 FYNNEI. V dropped 6 bases and J dropped 3 bases, with 11 bases sitting between them. The CDR3 has 14 amino acids. TCRdb's table, derived via immunoSEQ multiplex PCR, lists solely in-frame clones and lacks some. Of 150,000 or so clones listed, around 92% are singletons. This TCR was sampled from an adult in good health. The V and J genes are TRBV2 and TRBJ2-2; D is undetermined. The sample consisted of peripheral blood, taken on day 0 of AZD1222 vaccination. In DNA, the CDR3 is TGTGCCAGCAGCGAGATTTCCTACACCGGGGAGCTGTTTTTT. It is translated as CASSEISYTGELFF.